Listed here are 17 T cell receptor beta chains from one sample, sequenced in a study of regulatory T cells in long-lasting Graves disease. Time point given: persistent/refractory GD, antithyroid drugs over 5 years with positive TRAb. From PBMCs, RNA was extracted and then used to make the TCR library. Sequencing libraries for TCR beta were prepared with iRepertoire HTBI primers and Arm-PCR of CDR3 regions. TCRdb re-derived calls from the multiplex PCR reads in MiXCR, one entry per CDR3 protein. This table holds fewer than 550,000 distinct CDR3 sequences, around a fifth found once. The sample in question was peripheral blood mononuclear cells (PBMCs), obtained when the disease was refractory, from a patient treated with antithyroid drugs. These receptors came from a female donor with Graves disease.

Only a few counts were recorded for this clonotype. The chain joins TRBV30 to TRBJ2-7, with 8 bases fitting TRBD2. Unmatched junction bases numbered 5, after V lost 2 bases and J lost 5 bases. CDR1 is GTSNPN, CDR2 SVGIG, per germline (reference sequence). CDR3 length: 13 residues. CDR3 sequence reads: CAWSYRGGDEQYF. The CDR3 nucleotides read TGTGCCTGGAGTTATCGGGGGGGCGACGAGCAGTACTTC.

The chain employs TRBV5-1 and TRBJ1-4; D is ambiguous. The CDR3 length is 15 residues. Germline V lookup: CDR1 SGHRS, CDR2 YFSETQ. V lost 1 base and J lost 2, with 9 bases in between. The CDR3 DNA sequence: TGCGCCAGCAGCTTGAGTCAGCCGACTAATGAAAAACTGTTTTTT. Protein sequence: CASSLSQPTNEKLFF.

V is TRBV6-1 and J is TRBJ2-6; D is possibly TRBD1 (5 bases). The CDR3 is 17 residues long. The V gene lost 6 bases and the J gene lost 0 bases, with 15 bases spanning the gap. Looked up from germline, CDR1 is MNHNS and CDR2 is SASEGT. This CDR3 reads CASRPGYYDSGANVLTF. The DNA of the CDR3 is TGTGCCAGCAGACCAGGGTATTATGACTCTGGGGCCAACGTCCTGACTTTC.

This clonotype was recorded at least ten times. The chain joins TRBV12-3 or TRBV12-4 to TRBJ2-2, with unresolved D. The CDR3 totals 13 residues. Deletions cut 3 bases from V and 5 bases from J, with 7 bases between. CDR3 sequence reads: CASSLIGTGELFF. CDR3 nucleotides: TGTGCCAGCAGTTTGATTGGAACCGGGGAGCTGTTTTTT.

This clonotype was seen only a few times. This chain joins TRBV14 and TRBJ2-7, with 9 positions matching TRBD1. The germline V gene has CDR1 SGHDN and CDR2 FVKESK. V trimming: 4 bases; J trimming: 3 bases; junction bases outside the gene matches: 7. The length of the CDR3 is 15 residues. CDR3 in DNA: TGTGCCAGCAGCCTTGGGACAGGGTCTTTCTACGAGCAGTACTTC. This gives the protein CASSLGTGSFYEQYF.

This clonotype came up a few times. The gene calls are TRBV19 and TRBJ1-5; 9 bases align to TRBD1. The trim removed 7 bases at V and 4 bases at J, leaving 8 bases unmatched. The V gene's germline CDR1 is LNHDA and CDR2 SQIVND (reference sequence). The CDR3 length is 15 residues. CDR3 loop: CASTTGTGTNQPQHF. In DNA form, the CDR3 reads TGTGCCAGTACGACCGGGACAGGGACTAATCAGCCCCAGCATTTT.

This clonotype has at least ten counts. The chain couples TRBV12-3 or TRBV12-4 to TRBJ2-5; D perhaps matches TRBD2 (5 bases). The CDR3 totals 13 residues. V was shortened by 7 bases and J by 3 bases, with 12 bases between the two germline ends. This chain's CDR3 is CASTLFGKETQYF. The CDR3 region has the DNA TGTGCCAGCACCCTATTCGGGAAAGAGACCCAGTACTTC.

The chain recombines TRBV18 with TRBJ2-1; TRBD1 matches at 8 bases. Germline CDR1 reads KGHSH; CDR2 reads LQKENI. V shed 3 bases, J shed 3 bases, and the junction held 4 bases outside the gene matches. This CDR3 comprises 15 residues. CDR3 residues: CASSPDRGSYNEQFF. DNA of the CDR3: TGTGCCAGCTCACCCGACAGGGGTAGCTACAATGAGCAGTTCTTC.

This clonotype was observed many times. The chain combines TRBV6-1 with TRBJ2-7, with 9 bases identical to TRBD1. The CDR3 totals 14 residues. Trimming at V came to 3 bases and at J to 4 bases, leaving 4 bases not matched to a gene. Germline CDR1 MNHNS, CDR2 SASEGT. CDR3 nucleotide sequence: TGTGCCAGCAGTGAGGGGACAGGGTTGTACGAGCAGTACTTC. Translated, it gives CASSEGTGLYEQYF.

The CDR3 region has the DNA TGTGCCAGCAGTTACTCGTGGCCAGCCCGCGAGACCCAGTACTTC. Amino acids: CASSYSWPARETQYF. The V and J genes are TRBV6-5 and TRBJ2-5; no firm D call. This CDR3 spans 15 amino acids. V lost 0 bases, J lost 5 bases, and 13 bases lay in between. The germline V gene has CDR1 MNHEY and CDR2 SVGAGI.

The chain joins TRBV24-1 to TRBJ2-3; D possibly uses TRBD1 or TRBD2 (6 bases each). This CDR3 comprises 15 residues. CDR1 is KGHDR, CDR2 SFDVKD, per germline. V was cut by 7 bases and J by 1 base, with 14 bases left in between. This CDR3 is CATSKGGRGTDTQYF. In DNA, the CDR3 is TGTGCCACCAGCAAGGGGGGAAGGGGCACAGATACGCAGTATTTT.

The genes are TRBV20-1 and TRBJ1-3; tentative D call: TRBD1 (6 bases). This CDR3 spans 12 amino acids. Germline V gene sequence: CDR1 DFQATT, CDR2 SNEGSKA (reference sequence). The CDR3 DNA reads as TGCAGGGCAGGGGCGTCGGGAAACACCATATATTTT. This translates into CRAGASGNTIYF.

This clonotype was seen at least ten times. The V call is TRBV10-3, the J call TRBJ2-7, with unresolved D. Trimming left V 4 bases short and J 2 bases short, with 12 bases between. Germline loops: CDR1 ENHRY, CDR2 SYGVKD. The CDR3 covers 14 residues. This chain's CDR3 is CAISGATVTYEQYF. The CDR3 DNA reads as TGTGCCATCAGTGGGGCCACGGTTACCTACGAGCAGTACTTC.

As for this clonotype: One end of the junction varies from germline; a read error may be responsible. The J gene is TRBJ2-7, the V gene TRBV5-1; D remains unclear. The CDR3 loop spans 15 amino acids. Germline V gene sequence: CDR1 SGHRS, CDR2 YFSETQ. CDR3 in DNA: TGTGCCAGCAGCGTCGGCTTGGGAATTTCCTACGAGCAGTACTTC. Protein: CASSVGLGISYEQYF.

The chain uses TRBV20-1 and TRBJ2-2, with D possibly being TRBD1 (6 bases). Germline assignment: CDR1 DFQATT and CDR2 SNEGSKA (reference sequence). V was trimmed by 6 bases and J by 1 base, leaving 9 bases between them. The CDR3 covers 13 residues. Here the CDR3 DNA reads TGCAGTGCACCCAGGGGGAACACCGGGGAGCTGTTTTTT. Translating gives CSAPRGNTGELFF.

As for this clonotype: Because the CDR3 is missing its conserved closing phenylalanine or tryptophan, this is likely a read error. The chain employs TRBV28 and TRBJ1-4, with 7 bases lining up with TRBD1. The V and J ends lost 5 bases and 5 bases, in that order; junction bases with no gene match: 8. Germline CDR1 reads MDHEN; CDR2 reads SYDVKM. The length of the CDR3 is 15 residues. The CDR3 region is CASSIVPGGNEKLFL. The DNA of the CDR3 is TGTGCCAGCAGTATAGTGCCAGGGGGGAATGAAAAACTGTTTCTT.

V is TRBV3-1 and J is TRBJ1-1; possibly TRBD1 for D (5 bases). With 7 bases removed from V and 5 bases from J, the gap between germline ends came to 17 bases. Germline lookup yields CDR1 LGHDT and CDR2 YNNKEL (reference sequence). The CDR3 has 14 amino acids. The DNA of the CDR3 is TGTGCCAGCAACTCCTGGGGGGGGGGGACTGAAGCTTTCTTT. Its translation: CASNSWGGGTEAFF. The full variable domain, its missing parts supplied by reference TRBV3-1 and TRBJ1-1, is DTAVSQTPKYLVTQMGNDKSIKCEQNLGHDTMYWYKQDSKKFLKIMFSYNNKELIINETVPNRFSPKSPDKAHLNLHINSLELGDSAVYFCASNSWGGGTEAFFGQGTRLTVV.